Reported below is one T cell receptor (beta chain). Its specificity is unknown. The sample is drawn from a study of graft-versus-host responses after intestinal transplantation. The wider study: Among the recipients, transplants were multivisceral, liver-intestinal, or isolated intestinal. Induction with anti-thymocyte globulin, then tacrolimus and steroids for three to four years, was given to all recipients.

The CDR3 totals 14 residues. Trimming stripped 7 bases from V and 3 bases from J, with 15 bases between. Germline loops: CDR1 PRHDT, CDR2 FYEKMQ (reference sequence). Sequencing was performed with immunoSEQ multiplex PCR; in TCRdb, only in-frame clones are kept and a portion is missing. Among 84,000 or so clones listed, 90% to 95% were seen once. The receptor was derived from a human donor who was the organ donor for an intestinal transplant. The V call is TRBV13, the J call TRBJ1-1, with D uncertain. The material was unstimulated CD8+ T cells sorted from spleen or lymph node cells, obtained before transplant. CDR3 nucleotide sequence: TGTGCCAGCACCCGAGGGAGAGAAGACACTGAAGCTTTCTTT. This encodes CASTRGREDTEAFF.